The T cell receptor beta chain under discussion was sequenced for a study of control samples from healthy donors and cancer patients. The protocol was immunoSEQ multiplex PCR, while the TCRdb copy is restricted to in-frame clones and leaves out a portion. The sample records approximately 210,000 clones, roughly nine tenths being singletons. Germline assignment: CDR1 SGHAT and CDR2 FQNNGV. CDR3 length: 13 residues. Trimming stripped 7 bases from V and 7 bases from J, with 13 bases between. The receptor was derived from a man between 25 and 39 years old in good health. This chain uses TRBV11-2 with TRBJ1-4; the D gene is possibly TRBD1 (5 bases). Specimen: blood. CDR3 loop: CASTRDRSEKLFF. CDR3 in DNA: TGTGCCAGCACCAGGGATCGCAGTGAAAAACTGTTTTTT.